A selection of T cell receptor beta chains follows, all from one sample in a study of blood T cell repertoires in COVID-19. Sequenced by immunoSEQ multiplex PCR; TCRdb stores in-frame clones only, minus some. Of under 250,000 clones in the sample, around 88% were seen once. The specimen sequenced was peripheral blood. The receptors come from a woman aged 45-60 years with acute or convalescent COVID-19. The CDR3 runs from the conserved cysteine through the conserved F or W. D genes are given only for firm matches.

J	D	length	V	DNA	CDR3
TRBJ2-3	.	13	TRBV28	TGTGCCAGCAGTTTGGACAGTACAGATACGCAGTATTTT	CASSLDSTDTQYF
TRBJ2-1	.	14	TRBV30	TGTGCCTGGAGTGTACGGGGTCCCCACGGTGAGCAGTTCTTC	CAWSVRGPHGEQFF
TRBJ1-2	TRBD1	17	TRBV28	TGTGCCAGCAGTTTATCGGGACAGCTTCTTGCCCCGGGGGGCTACACCTTC	CASSLSGQLLAPGGYTF
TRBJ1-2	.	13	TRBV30	TGTGCCTGGGACCGGGGGTCGAACTATGGCTACACCTTC	CAWDRGSNYGYTF
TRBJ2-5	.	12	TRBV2	TGTGCCAGCAGTGACCTCCAAGAGACCCAGTACTTC	CASSDLQETQYF
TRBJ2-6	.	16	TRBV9	TGTGCCAGCAGCGTAGTTGGCGGGGCTGGGGCCAACGTCCTGACTTTC	CASSVVGGAGANVLTF
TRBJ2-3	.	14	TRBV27	TGTGCCAGCAGTTCCCGACTGGGCACAGATACGCAGTATTTT	CASSSRLGTDTQYF
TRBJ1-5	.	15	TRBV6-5	TGTGCCAGCACGGATCTTCCCACCGGGGATCAGCCCCAGCATTTT	CASTDLPTGDQPQHF
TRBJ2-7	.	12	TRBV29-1	TGCAGCGTTGAGTTTGCGGGGGCAGAGCAGTACTTC	CSVEFAGAEQYF
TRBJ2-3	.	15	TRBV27	TGTGCCAGCCGAAGGGAGTTTGGTAGCACAGATACGCAGTATTTT	CASRREFGSTDTQYF
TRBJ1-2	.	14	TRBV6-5	TGTGCCAGCAGACCGACAGAAAACTACTATGGCTACACCTTC	CASRPTENYYGYTF
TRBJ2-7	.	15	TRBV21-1	TGTGCCAGCATCGATGGACTACCGAGCTCCTACGAGCAGTACTTC	CASIDGLPSSYEQYF